This T cell receptor beta chain was sequenced during a study of T cell repertoires in cytomegalovirus infection. The CDR3 is 12 residues long. V was trimmed by 2 bases and J by 15 bases, leaving 13 bases between them. TCRdb itself ran the reads through MiXCR, one entry per CDR3 protein. The sample lists around 550,000 distinct CDR3 sequences; around 27% were seen once. As regards this clonotype: A much larger clone is a single base away; this may be a read error.

This sequence originates from a human donor in good health (CMV status not recorded). Some clones in this sample may be carry-over from other donors' samples. The sample was PBMCs. This chain joins TRBV12-3 or TRBV12-4 and TRBJ2-2; a weak D match, TRBD2 (6 bases). The CDR3 DNA reads TGTGCCAGCAGTTTATACAGTGCGGGGATGTTTTTT. Protein product: CASSLYSAGMFF.